Below are 30 T cell receptor beta chains sequenced from a single sample in a study of T cells after posttransplantation cyclophosphamide. Clones were read by immunoSEQ multiplex PCR, and TCRdb kept only the in-frame ones, dropping some. This sample has 9,500 to 12,000 clones, with under 95% found just once. Busulfan-fludarabine conditioning, marrow transplant, and cyclophosphamide on days +3 and +4 were administered. Sequenced here: PBMCs, sampled after allogeneic stem cell transplant with posttransplant cyclophosphamide. Receptors originate from a female patient in her 30s who received an allogeneic stem cell transplant from an unrelated donor, was CMV-positive, and had no GVHD. The graft donor may account for some of the T cells.

The chain carries TRBV4-1 and TRBJ1-6; D unresolved. The V gene's germline CDR1 is MGHRA and CDR2 YSYEKL. The CDR3 has 16 amino acids. V gave up 3 bases and J gave up 7 bases, with 16 bases separating them. The CDR3 DNA is TGCGCCAGCAGCCACAACGATGGACGGGAAAATTCACCCCTCCACTTT. Translated, it gives CASSHNDGRENSPLHF.

The CDR3 DNA sequence: TGTGCCAGCAAGCGTCCGCCGAACACTGAAGCTTTCTTT. Residues: CASKRPPNTEAFF. The rearrangement links TRBV6-1 to TRBJ1-1, with D unresolved. The V end was cut by 7 bases, the J end by 1 base, with 10 bases between. Per germline, CDR1 MNHNS and CDR2 SASEGT. The CDR3 covers 13 residues.

This clone has only one observation. The chain joins TRBV27 to TRBJ2-2, with a possible D match to TRBD1 (6 bases). Germline CDR1 is MNHEY and CDR2 is SMNVEV (reference sequence). V lost 6 bases, J lost 5 bases, and 10 bases lay in between. CDR3 length equals 13 residues. In nucleotides, the CDR3 is TGTGCCAGCAGCCCAGGGGTTACCGGGGAGCTGTTTTTT. Its translation: CASSPGVTGELFF.

The V gene is TRBV18, the J gene TRBJ2-3, with 11 bases fitting TRBD2. This CDR3 has 19 residues. Unmatched junction bases numbered 20, after V lost 4 bases and J lost 8 bases. Germline V CDR1 and CDR2: KGHSH, LQKENI. CDR3 region: CASSQHAGTSGVRGGTQYF. The DNA for the CDR3 is TGTGCCAGCTCACAACACGCCGGGACTAGCGGAGTCCGGGGGGGTACGCAGTATTTT.

The chain uses TRBV27 and TRBJ1-1, with TRBD1 identical over 7 bases. The ends lost 5 bases at V and 8 bases at J; junction bases unmatched: 8. This CDR3 is built from 13 residues. The germline V gene encodes CDR1 MNHEY and CDR2 SMNVEV (reference sequence). The CDR3 region is CASSNTGTAEAFF. The CDR3 nucleotides are TGTGCCAGCAGTAACACCGGGACAGCGGAAGCTTTCTTT.

The J gene is TRBJ2-7, the V gene TRBV11-2, with a possible D match to TRBD1 (5 bases). Germline lookup yields CDR1 SGHAT and CDR2 FQNNGV. The CDR3 contains 13 residues. V lost 2 bases, J lost 4 bases, and 9 bases lay in between. CDR3 DNA sequence: TGTGCCAGCAGCTTAACCCGACAGTACGAGCAGTACTTC. Amino acid sequence: CASSLTRQYEQYF.

The V and J genes are TRBV25-1 and TRBJ2-6, with D uncertain. V gave up 11 bases and J gave up 2 bases, with 10 bases separating them. The CDR3 totals 13 residues. The germline CDR1 and CDR2 sequences are MGHDK and SYGVNS. The CDR3 region has the DNA TGTGCCCACGGAGTCGCTGGGGCCAACGTCCTGACTTTC. It encodes CAHGVAGANVLTF.

The chain recombines TRBV12-5 with TRBJ1-5; possibly TRBD1 for D (5 bases). Between the trimmed V and J ends, which lost 5 bases and 4 bases, there was a span of 12 bases. CDR1 is LGHNT, CDR2 FRNRAP, per germline. The length of the CDR3 is 14 residues. The CDR3 nucleotides read TGTGCTAGTGGTAGTGGGCCAGGGAATCAGCCCCAGCATTTT. Translating it yields CASGSGPGNQPQHF.

The CDR3, as DNA: TGTGCCAGCAGTTTAGGACTCGCGCTCGATGAGCAGTTCTTC. Translated, it gives CASSLGLALDEQFF. This chain connects TRBV27 to TRBJ2-1; D is perhaps TRBD2 (5 bases). The CDR3 has 14 residues. CDR1 MNHEY and CDR2 SMNVEV come from the germline V gene (reference sequence). Trimming cost V 2 bases and J 8 bases, with 13 bases left between them.

This sequence joins TRBV6-1 and TRBJ1-1; D not certain. CDR3 length: 13 amino acids. From germline, CDR1 is MNHNS and CDR2 SASEGT. The CDR3: CAINPTVTIWAFF. The DNA for the CDR3 is TGTGCGATCAATCCAACAGTGACGATATGGGCTTTCTTT.

The chain couples TRBV19 to TRBJ1-1, with 12 bases matching TRBD1. The V segment lost 3 bases and the J segment 3 bases; nucleotides outside the gene matches: 8. From germline, CDR1 is LNHDA and CDR2 SQIVND (reference sequence). The length of the CDR3 is 17 residues. The CDR3 protein is CASSIWDRGRSDTEAFF. The CDR3 nucleotides read TGTGCCAGTAGTATTTGGGACAGGGGGCGTTCGGACACTGAAGCTTTCTTT.

This clone was recorded once. The chain links TRBV6-6 to TRBJ2-2; D is perhaps TRBD2 (5 bases). The CDR3 runs to 15 residues. Germline loops: CDR1 MNHNY, CDR2 SVGAGI (reference sequence). V shed 6 bases and J shed 1 base, with 12 bases lying between them. The CDR3 DNA reads as TGTGCCAGCAGCAAAACGGACTTGAACACCGGGGAGCTGTTTTTT. It yields the protein CASSKTDLNTGELFF.

The rearrangement joins TRBV18 to TRBJ2-2; TRBD1 matches at 7 bases. After removal of 4 bases from V and 6 bases from J, the junction contained 5 bases not matched to a gene. Germline assignment: CDR1 KGHSH and CDR2 LQKENI. This CDR3 contains 14 residues. The CDR3 nucleotides read TGTGCCAGCTCACGGCGGACAGGTCCCGGGGAGCTGTTTTTT. It encodes CASSRRTGPGELFF.

The chain uses TRBV5-1 and TRBJ1-1; no reliable D call. CDR3 size: 13 residues. The germline gives CDR1 SGHRS, CDR2 YFSETQ. Deletions cut 0 bases from V and 7 bases from J, with 10 bases between. CDR3 protein: CASSLAASGEAFF. CDR3 bases: TGCGCCAGCAGCTTGGCCGCTTCCGGTGAAGCTTTCTTT.

This clone came up once. The chain recombines TRBV4-2 with TRBJ1-5, with D uncertain. With 2 bases removed from V and 5 bases from J, the gap between germline ends came to 19 bases. CDR1 is LGHNA and CDR2 is YNFKEQ in the germline V gene. This CDR3 comprises 17 residues. The CDR3 is CASSQSLPTEGDQPQHF. The DNA for the CDR3 is TGTGCCAGCAGCCAAAGCCTCCCCACTGAGGGCGATCAGCCCCAGCATTTT.

This chain connects TRBV18 to TRBJ2-7; TRBD1 agrees at 12 bases. The CDR3 is 16 residues long. Trimming at V came to 6 bases and at J to 6 bases, leaving 12 bases not matched to a gene. Germline V gene data show CDR1 as KGHSH and CDR2 as LQKENI. As DNA, the CDR3 is TGTGCCAGCTCGCAGATCCCGGGACAGGGGGCGGTCGAGCAGTACTTC. This sequence encodes CASSQIPGQGAVEQYF.

This rearrangement joins TRBV18 to TRBJ2-7; 8 nucleotides align to TRBD1. The CDR3 consists of 13 residues. Germline CDR1 KGHSH, CDR2 LQKENI. After removal of 2 bases from V and 7 bases from J, the junction contained 4 bases not matched to a gene. The CDR3 region is CASSPGQGLEQYF. The CDR3 region has the DNA TGTGCCAGCTCACCAGGACAGGGACTTGAGCAGTACTTC.

CDR3 DNA: TGTGCCAGCAGTTTCTTAAGCGGGAGGCCCTACGAGCAGTACTTC. Translating it yields CASSFLSGRPYEQYF. The chain has TRBV6-1 and TRBJ2-7, with 9 bases matching TRBD2. The CDR3 is 15 residues long. The ends lost 5 bases at V and 2 bases at J; junction bases unmatched: 7. Germline CDR1 MNHNS, CDR2 SASEGT.

This chain uses TRBV5-1 with TRBJ2-3; D may be TRBD1 (5 bases). Looked up from germline, CDR1 is SGHRS and CDR2 is YFSETQ. V was pared by 0 bases and J by 0 bases, with 5 bases between. The length of the CDR3 is 14 residues. The CDR3, as DNA: TGCGCCAGCAGCTTGGGACAGAGCACAGATACGCAGTATTTT. Residues: CASSLGQSTDTQYF.

The chain couples TRBV6-5 to TRBJ1-5; D unresolved. The ends were cut back, 6 bases at V and 5 bases at J, with 11 bases in the middle. The germline V gene encodes CDR1 MNHEY and CDR2 SVGAGI. This CDR3 contains 13 residues. The DNA for the CDR3 is TGTGCCAGCAGCCTACAAGAGGATCAGCCCCAGCATTTT. It encodes CASSLQEDQPQHF.

The V gene is TRBV5-1, the J gene TRBJ1-1; TRBD1 matches at 7 bases. The CDR3 extends over 14 amino acids. From germline, CDR1 is SGHRS and CDR2 YFSETQ. J lost 8 bases, V lost 6 bases, and 13 bases had no gene match. The CDR3 coding sequence is TGCGCCAGCAACTCGCAAGGGGGCACGGCCGAAGCTTTCTTT. This translates into CASNSQGGTAEAFF.

This chain links TRBV4-1 with TRBJ2-1, with TRBD2 matching over 8 bases. The CDR3 covers 16 residues. Germline lookup yields CDR1 MGHRA and CDR2 YSYEKL. Trimming removed 3 bases from V and 8 bases from J; junction bases left unmatched: 12. The CDR3 nucleotides read TGCGCCAGCAGCCACATAGCGGGACCCCCCCGAGATGAGCAGTTCTTC. Encoded protein: CASSHIAGPPRDEQFF.

The chain is built from TRBV29-1 and TRBJ1-2; D is perhaps TRBD1 (5 bases). The germline V gene has CDR1 SQVTM and CDR2 ANQGSEA. V was shortened by 2 bases and J by 5 bases, with 6 bases between the two germline ends. The CDR3 runs to 11 residues. CDR3 in amino acids: CSVEQGYGYTF. The CDR3, as DNA: TGCAGCGTTGAACAGGGTTATGGCTACACCTTC.

CDR3 in DNA: TGTGCCAGCAGCTTATCCGGGACTAGGAGGGACGATGAGCAGTTCTTC. Translated, it gives CASSLSGTRRDDEQFF. The chain links TRBV7-8 to TRBJ2-1; 8 bases line up with TRBD2. Germline V gene data show CDR1 as SGHVS and CDR2 as FQNEAQ. J lost 8 bases, V lost 2 bases, and 11 bases had no gene match. The CDR3 totals 16 residues.

The V call is TRBV13, the J call TRBJ1-3; D gene uncertain. CDR1 and CDR2 (germline): PRHDT, FYEKMQ (reference sequence). This CDR3 spans 15 amino acids. V lost 5 bases and J lost 3, with 14 bases in between. This chain's CDR3 is CASSRGPQSGNTIYF. CDR3 in DNA: TGTGCCAGCAGCCGCGGGCCTCAGAGTGGAAACACCATATATTTT.

This clone appeared a few times. The chain recombines TRBV5-1 with TRBJ2-3; unclear D gene. The germline V and J ends were trimmed by 4 bases and 2 bases, with 5 bases remaining between them. The CDR3 extends over 12 amino acids. CDR1 and CDR2 from the germline V gene are SGHRS and YFSETQ. In nucleotides, the CDR3 is TGCGCCAGCAGCCAGGACACAGATACGCAGTATTTT. This sequence encodes CASSQDTDTQYF.

This rearrangement joins TRBV28 to TRBJ2-1, with 11 positions matching TRBD2. J gave up 6 bases and V 4 bases, and 5 bases lay outside the gene matches. This CDR3 is built from 15 residues. The germline V gene has CDR1 MDHEN and CDR2 SYDVKM. CDR3 nucleotide sequence: TGTGCCAGCAGTTCAAGCGGGACTAGCGGCAATGAGCAGTTCTTC. Residues: CASSSSGTSGNEQFF. Together with reference TRBV28 and TRBJ2-1, the CDR3 gives the full variable domain: DVKVTQSSRYLVKRTGEKVFLECVQDMDHENMFWYRQDPGLGLRLIYFSYDVKMKEKGDIPEGYSVSREKKERFSLILESASTNQTSMYLCASSSSGTSGNEQFFGPGTRLTVL.

The chain has TRBV5-4 and TRBJ2-7, with D maybe TRBD2 (6 bases). V dropped 2 bases and J dropped 6 bases, with 18 bases sitting between them. The length of the CDR3 is 15 residues. CDR1 and CDR2 (germline): SGHNT, YYREEE (reference sequence). CDR3 amino acids: CASSFLEGLPSEQYF. For the CDR3, the DNA is TGTGCCAGCAGCTTCCTTGAGGGACTCCCTTCCGAGCAGTACTTC. Based on the CDR3 plus reference TRBV5-4 and TRBJ2-7, the full variable domain is ETGVTQSPTHLIKTRGQQVTLRCSSQSGHNTVSWYQQALGQGPQFIFQYYREEENGRGNFPPRFSGLQFPNYSSELNVNALELDDSALYLCASSFLEGLPSEQYFGPGTRLTVT.

This rearrangement joins TRBV13 to TRBJ2-7; D not resolved. CDR3 size: 12 residues. Trimming removed 3 bases from V and 6 bases from J, with 9 bases in between. Germline V lookup: CDR1 PRHDT, CDR2 FYEKMQ (reference sequence). Here the CDR3 reads CASSLYPGEQYF. The CDR3 coding sequence is TGTGCCAGCAGCTTGTATCCCGGCGAGCAGTACTTC.

This rearrangement joins TRBV30 to TRBJ1-1, with TRBD1 as a possible D gene (5 bases). Germline V gene lookup returns CDR1 GTSNPN and CDR2 SVGIG (reference sequence). Trimming took off 0 bases at V and 1 base at J, with 24 bases between the two ends. The CDR3 contains 19 residues. The CDR3 region is CAWSVWVSQGLGANTEAFF. CDR3 sequence (DNA): TGTGCCTGGAGTGTTTGGGTCTCTCAGGGTCTAGGGGCGAACACTGAAGCTTTCTTT.